This TCR beta chain was sequenced during a study of T cells after yellow fever vaccination (dated 2019 in TCRdb). Turning to the overall study: The SMART-Seq v4 Ultra Low Input RNA kit was used to prepare libraries from fractions with low cell numbers. Bulk TCR alpha and beta repertoires were sequenced longitudinally to track T-cell clones before and after primary and booster YFV17D yellow fever vaccination. Blood was drawn at multiple timepoints before and after primary and secondary immunization, with bulk PBMC replicates and cell subsets isolated. Two healthy male donors made up the cohort, one aged 18 to 29 years and the other aged 30 to 40 years. General findings and caveats noted by the study authors: Because abundant contaminating clonotypes from the bulk population could be contained in FACS-sorted repertoires, computational filtering was required. Most clones expanded after primary vaccination were re-detected after the booster (96% of CD4 and 88% of CD8), suggesting broad memory maintenance. The secondary T-cell response was found to be weaker but faster than the primary response, with a peak reached on day 5 rather than on day 15. Only two donors were included in the study, so the extent to which the findings can be generalized is limited. A small fraction of clonotypes appeared in both the CD4 and CD8 compartments, likely as a result of convergent recombination.

TCR cDNA was synthesized by 5'RACE template switching, through which a universal primer site and unique molecular identifiers were introduced. Priming for cDNA synthesis came from both the TCR alpha and TCR beta constant segments. Library amplification involved two PCR steps, and the second step added sample barcodes and sequencing adapters. Sequencing of the libraries was done on either Illumina HiSeq 2500 (2x100 bp) or NovaSeq (2x150 bp). In the original analysis: MIGEC handled demultiplexing of reads and collapsing into UMI consensus sequences, while MiXCR performed V(D)J alignment. Vaccine-responding clonotypes were identified with edgeR using replicate PBMC samples, with FDR below 0.01 and a log2 fold change above 5 up to day 15 being required. Bulk clonotypes were assigned CD4 or CD8 identity according to which sequenced CD4 or CD8 repertoire held them at higher abundance. TCRdb itself trimmed the public reads at Q25 with fastp, ran MiXCR and retained productive beta chains. Rows matching on CDR3 protein sequence are summarized as one entry with the most common DNA and genes. V and J calls and clone size were set by TCRdb, not the authors. Across this sample there are hundreds of thousands of distinct CDR3 sequences, with over 9% seen only once. The top ten clonotypes cover 15% of the sample.

The treatment or condition label of this sample denotes: live attenuated yellow fever vaccine strain. At every blood-draw timepoint, two biological replicates of bulk PBMCs were collected. A standard Ficoll-Paque protocol was used to isolate PBMCs from peripheral blood. TriZol was used to extract RNA from bulk PBMCs, from CD4 and CD8 fractions, and from dextramer-positive and dextramer-negative fractions. CDR3 length: 16 amino acids, cysteine to phenylalanine. Only the CDR3 portion is preserved as DNA: 48 bases, with reading frame beginning at the first base. V lost 2 bases and J lost 1 base, and the count of bases not matched to a germline gene is 7. The germline V gene encodes CDR1 DFQATT and CDR2 SNEGSKA (reference sequence). In this sample, this clonotype turned up a few times. Its binding antigen is unknown. Base-call qualities are not available, and no considerably larger clone is one nucleotide away.

The chain joins TRBV20-1 to TRBJ2-5, with 10 middle bases fitting TRBD2. The specimen comprised PBMCs, sampled on the day of the yellow fever booster vaccination. This clonotype was sampled from a man aged 25-45 years who received the YFV17D yellow fever vaccine. This receptor has the CDR3 CSARRTSGTPQETQYF. DNA sequence: TGCAGTGCTAGAAGGACTAGCGGAACACCCCAAGAGACCCAGTACTTC.